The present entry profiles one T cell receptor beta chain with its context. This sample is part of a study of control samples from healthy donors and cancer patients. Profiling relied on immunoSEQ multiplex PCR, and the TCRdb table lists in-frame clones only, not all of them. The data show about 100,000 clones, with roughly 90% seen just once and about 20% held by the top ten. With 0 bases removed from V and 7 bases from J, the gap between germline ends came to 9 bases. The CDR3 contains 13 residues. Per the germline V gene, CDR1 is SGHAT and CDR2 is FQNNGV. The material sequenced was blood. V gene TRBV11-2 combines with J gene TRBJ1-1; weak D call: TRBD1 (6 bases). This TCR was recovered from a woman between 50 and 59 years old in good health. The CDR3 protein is CASSLERGSEAFF. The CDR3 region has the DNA TGTGCCAGCAGCTTAGAAAGGGGGAGTGAAGCTTTCTTT.